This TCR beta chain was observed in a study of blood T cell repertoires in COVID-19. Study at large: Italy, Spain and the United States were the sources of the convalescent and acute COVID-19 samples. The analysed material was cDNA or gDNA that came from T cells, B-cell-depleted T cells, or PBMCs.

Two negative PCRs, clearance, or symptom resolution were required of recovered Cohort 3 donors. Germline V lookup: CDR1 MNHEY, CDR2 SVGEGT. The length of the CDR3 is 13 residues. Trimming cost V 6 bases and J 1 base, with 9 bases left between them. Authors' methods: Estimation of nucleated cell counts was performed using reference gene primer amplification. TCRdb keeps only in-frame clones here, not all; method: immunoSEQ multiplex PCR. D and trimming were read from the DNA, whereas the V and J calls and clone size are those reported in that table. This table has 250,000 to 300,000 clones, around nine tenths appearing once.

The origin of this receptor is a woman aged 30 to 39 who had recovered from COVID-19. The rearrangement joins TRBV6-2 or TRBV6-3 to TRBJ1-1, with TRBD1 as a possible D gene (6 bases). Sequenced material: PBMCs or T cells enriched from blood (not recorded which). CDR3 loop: CASSPGQNTEAFF. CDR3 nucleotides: TGTGCCAGCAGCCCGGGACAGAACACTGAAGCTTTCTTT.